This record covers a single T cell receptor beta chain. Its antigen is undetermined. As every portion of the isolated RNA was reverse transcribed, the sequencing read expressed TCRB transcripts. Using immunoSEQ multiplex PCR, the repertoire was profiled, and TCRdb retains in-frame clones only, with some absent. Of roughly 160,000 clones in the sample, about 9% were seen once. These data come from a study of beta chain features in type 1 diabetes. Study-level results: Equally in patients and controls, PCR might preferentially amplify shorter templates. Among all four CD4+ subsets, Type 1 diabetes patients had TCRB CDR3s that were moderately but significantly shorter. Among type 1 diabetes patients, VDJ junctions had fewer insertions and more deletions.

The CDR3 extends over 15 amino acids. In germline, CDR1 is SEHNR, CDR2 FQNEAQ (reference sequence). Deletions cut 1 base from V and 4 bases from J, with 13 bases between. This receptor was taken from a woman between 18 and 29 years old with type 1 diabetes. The chain has TRBV7-9 and TRBJ1-1, with D possibly matching TRBD1 (6 bases). The specimen was central memory CD4+ T cells from blood. CDR3 protein: CASSLERGQGTEAFF. The CDR3 DNA follows: TGTGCCAGCAGCTTAGAGCGGGGGCAGGGCACTGAAGCTTTCTTT. Together with reference TRBV7-9 and TRBJ1-1, the CDR3 gives the full variable domain: DTGVSQNPRHKITKRGQNVTFRCDPISEHNRLYWYRQTLGQGPEFLTYFQNEAQLEKSRLLSDRFSAERPKGSFSTLEIQRTEQGDSAMYLCASSLERGQGTEAFFGQGTRLTVV.